This T cell receptor beta chain comes out of a study of T cells after yellow fever vaccination. Study in general: When fractions had low cell numbers, they were prepared with SMART-Seq v4 Ultra Low Input.

Study findings and constraints: Although the secondary response was weaker, it peaked faster, at day 5 versus 15.

In this sample, this clonotype turned up many times. Its antigen is still unknown. One entry per CDR3 protein, called by TCRdb with MiXCR from the 5' RACE reads. The sample carries tens of thousands of distinct CDR3 sequences, about 7.7% recorded once. Germline-derived CDR1 and CDR2 are SGHVS and FNYEAQ. The V gene end was trimmed by 1 base and the J gene end by 2 bases; junction bases not matched to a gene: 2. The CDR3 runs 15 residues. The J gene is TRBJ2-1, the V gene TRBV7-6; 7 bases are a match to TRBD2. The sequence came from a man between 25 and 39 years old who received the YFV17D yellow fever vaccine. Source: CD8+ T cells sorted from PBMCs, taken on the day of the yellow fever booster vaccination. The CDR3, as DNA: TGTGCCAGCAGCTTAGGCCTAGCGGCCTACAATGAGCAGTTCTTC. Its translation: CASSLGLAAYNEQFF. Complete variable domain (other parts from reference TRBV7-6 and TRBJ2-1): GAGVSQSPRYKVTKRGQDVALRCDPISGHVSLYWYRQALGQGPEFLTYFNYEAQQDKSGLPNDRFSAERPEGSISTLTIQRTEQRDSAMYRCASSLGLAAYNEQFFGPGTRLTVL.